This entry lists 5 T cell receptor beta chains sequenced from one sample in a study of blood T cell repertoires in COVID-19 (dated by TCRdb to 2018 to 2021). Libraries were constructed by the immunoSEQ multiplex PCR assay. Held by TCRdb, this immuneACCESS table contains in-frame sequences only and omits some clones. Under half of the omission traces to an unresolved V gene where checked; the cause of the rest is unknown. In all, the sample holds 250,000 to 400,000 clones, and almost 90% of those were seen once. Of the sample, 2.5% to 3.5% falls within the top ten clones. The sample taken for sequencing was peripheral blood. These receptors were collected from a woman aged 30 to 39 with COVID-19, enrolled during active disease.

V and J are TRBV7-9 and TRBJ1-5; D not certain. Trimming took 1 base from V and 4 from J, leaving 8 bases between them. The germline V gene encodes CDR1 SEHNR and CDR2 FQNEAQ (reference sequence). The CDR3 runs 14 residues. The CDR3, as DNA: TGTGCCAGCAGCTTAGGAGCCCCTAATCAGCCCCAGCATTTT. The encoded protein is CASSLGAPNQPQHF.

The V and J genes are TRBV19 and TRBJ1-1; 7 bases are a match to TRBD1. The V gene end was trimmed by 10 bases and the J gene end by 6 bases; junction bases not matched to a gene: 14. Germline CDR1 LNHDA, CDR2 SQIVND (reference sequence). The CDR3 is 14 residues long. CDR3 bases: TGTGCCACCGCCCGACAGGGCGGTTACCCTGAAGCTTTCTTT. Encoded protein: CATARQGGYPEAFF.

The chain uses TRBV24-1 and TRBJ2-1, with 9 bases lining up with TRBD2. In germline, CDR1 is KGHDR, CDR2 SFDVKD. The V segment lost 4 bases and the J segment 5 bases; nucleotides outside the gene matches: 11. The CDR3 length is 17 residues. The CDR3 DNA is TGTGCCACCAGTGACGGCGGTAGCGGGAGAGGCGACAATGAGCAGTTCTTC. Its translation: CATSDGGSGRGDNEQFF.

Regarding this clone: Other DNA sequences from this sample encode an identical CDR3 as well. The CDR3 reads CASSVGDSQETQYF. CDR3 bases: TGTGCCAGCAGCGTAGGGGACAGCCAAGAGACCCAGTACTTC. This chain joins TRBV9 and TRBJ2-5; 7 nucleotides agree with TRBD1. Losses at the gene ends were 0 bases for V and 1 base for J; bases not matched to a gene: 0. CDR1 SGDLS and CDR2 YYNGEE come from the germline V gene. The CDR3 spans 14 residues.

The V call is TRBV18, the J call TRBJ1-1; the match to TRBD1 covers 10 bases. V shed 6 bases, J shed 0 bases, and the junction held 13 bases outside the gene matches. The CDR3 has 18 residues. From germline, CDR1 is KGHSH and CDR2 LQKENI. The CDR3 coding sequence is TGTGCCAGCTCCTACGAGGGGACAGGGGTTTCCTTGAACACTGAAGCTTTCTTT. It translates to CASSYEGTGVSLNTEAFF.